This T cell receptor (beta chain) was identified in a study of immune reconstitution after stem cell transplant in scleroderma (dated by TCRdb to the late 2010s). According to the germline V gene, CDR1 reads MGHDK and CDR2 reads SYGVNS. The CDR3 measures 19 amino acids from cysteine to phenylalanine. The sequence is cut down to CDR3 DNA, 57 bases in frame from base 1. V lost 4 bases and J lost 1 base; the stretch between them is 25 bases long. In this sample, this clonotype turned up a few times. What this receptor recognizes is not known. No much larger clonotype is one base removed from it; base qualities were not supplied. Libraries were prepared through RT-PCR. TCRdb names Illumina MiSeq as the instrument used. TCRdb handled the public reads itself, with Q25 trimming in fastp and clone calling in MiXCR, and kept productive beta chains. Each CDR3 protein gets just one entry, which takes the most common genes and DNA from the rows behind it. The sample contains about 4,800 distinct CDR3 sequences, approximately 8.5% of them found a single time. The top ten hold 4% to 5% of the sample.

The biological material was taken before or after autologous hematopoietic stem cell transplantation (not recorded which). The receptor was isolated from a male donor with systemic sclerosis. The rearrangement combines TRBV25-1 with TRBJ2-5; TRBD1 is a weak D gene call, 6 bases matching. The DNA sequence is given as TGTGCCAGCAGTGTAGAATACCCGGGACCCAGGGGTTTCCAAGAGACCCAGTACTTC. This encodes CASSVEYPGPRGFQETQYF.